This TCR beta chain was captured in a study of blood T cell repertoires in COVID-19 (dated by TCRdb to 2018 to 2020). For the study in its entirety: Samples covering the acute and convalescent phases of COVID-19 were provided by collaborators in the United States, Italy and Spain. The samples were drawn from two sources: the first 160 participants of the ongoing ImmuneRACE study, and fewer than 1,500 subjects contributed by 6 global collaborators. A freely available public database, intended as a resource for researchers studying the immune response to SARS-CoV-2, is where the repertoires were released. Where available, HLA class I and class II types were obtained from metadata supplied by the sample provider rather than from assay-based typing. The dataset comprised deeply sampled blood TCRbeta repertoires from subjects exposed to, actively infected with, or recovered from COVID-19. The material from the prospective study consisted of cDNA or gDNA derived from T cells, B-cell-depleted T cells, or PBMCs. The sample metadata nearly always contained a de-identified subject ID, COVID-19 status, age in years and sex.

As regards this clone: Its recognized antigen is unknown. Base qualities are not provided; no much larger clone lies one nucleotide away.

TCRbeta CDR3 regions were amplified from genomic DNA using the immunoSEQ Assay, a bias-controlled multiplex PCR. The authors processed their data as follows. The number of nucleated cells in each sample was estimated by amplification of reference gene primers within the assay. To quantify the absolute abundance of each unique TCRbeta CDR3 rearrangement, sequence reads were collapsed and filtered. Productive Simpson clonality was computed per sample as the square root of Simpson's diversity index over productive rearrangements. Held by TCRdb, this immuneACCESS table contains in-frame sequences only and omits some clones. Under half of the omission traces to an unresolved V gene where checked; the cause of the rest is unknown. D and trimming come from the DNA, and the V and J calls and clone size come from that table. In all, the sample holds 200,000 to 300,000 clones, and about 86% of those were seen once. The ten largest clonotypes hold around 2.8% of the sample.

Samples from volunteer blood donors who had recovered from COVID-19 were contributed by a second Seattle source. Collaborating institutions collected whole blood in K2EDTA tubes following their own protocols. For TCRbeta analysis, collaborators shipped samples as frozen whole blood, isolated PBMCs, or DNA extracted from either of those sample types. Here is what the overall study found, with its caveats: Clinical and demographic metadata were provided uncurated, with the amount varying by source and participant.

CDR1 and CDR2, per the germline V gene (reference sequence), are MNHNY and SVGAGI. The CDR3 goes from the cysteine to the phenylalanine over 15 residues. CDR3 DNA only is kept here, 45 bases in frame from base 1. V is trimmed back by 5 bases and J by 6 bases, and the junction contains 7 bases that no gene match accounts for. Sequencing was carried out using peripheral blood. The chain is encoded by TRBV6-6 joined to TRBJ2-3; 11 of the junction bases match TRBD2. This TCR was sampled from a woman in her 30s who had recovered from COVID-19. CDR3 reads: CASSTLAGGVDTQYF. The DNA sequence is TGTGCCAGCAGTACCCTAGCGGGGGGTGTTGATACGCAGTATTTT.